Listed below are T cell receptor beta chains from one sample, sequenced in a study of blood T cell repertoires in COVID-19. TCRdb keeps only in-frame clones here, not all; method: immunoSEQ multiplex PCR. The sample comprises about 270,000 clones, approximately 92% of which are singletons, and over 2% rests with the top ten. The source material was PBMCs or T cells enriched from blood (not recorded which). These receptors all stem from a woman younger than 30 who had recovered from COVID-19. Both conserved end residues are part of each CDR3. The D gene is left open where the match is weak. Clone size, where shown, is once, few, many, or a class for clones that have expanded.

size,D,J,V,CDR3,DNA
-,TRBD1,TRBJ2-4,TRBV6-5,CASSHGGQGEDIQYF,TGTGCCAGCAGCCACGGTGGACAGGGCGAGGACATTCAGTACTTC
-,-,TRBJ1-3,TRBV13,CASSSGNTIYF,TGTGCCAGCAGCTCGGGAAACACCATATATTTT
-,TRBD2,TRBJ2-7,TRBV11-2,CASSLASGTSASYEQYF,TGTGCCAGCAGCTTAGCCTCCGGGACTAGCGCGTCATACGAGCAGTACTTC
-,-,TRBJ2-3,TRBV19,CASSSRGAPDTQYF,TGTGCCAGTAGTAGCCGTGGGGCCCCAGATACGCAGTATTTT
-,-,TRBJ2-5,TRBV3-1/TRBV3-2,CASSQDPQRQETQYF,TGTGCCAGCAGCCAAGACCCACAACGACAAGAGACCCAGTACTTC
-,-,TRBJ2-7,TRBV6-5,CASSYSTSGSLEQYF,TGTGCCAGCAGTTACTCGACGTCAGGGTCTCTTGAGCAGTACTTC
-,TRBD1,TRBJ1-5,TRBV6-5,CASWDRGFSNQPQHF,TGTGCCAGCTGGGACAGGGGATTCAGCAATCAGCCCCAGCATTTT
-,TRBD1,TRBJ1-4,TRBV5-1,CASSLVGQVNEKLFF,TGCGCCAGCAGCTTGGTTGGACAGGTTAATGAAAAACTGTTTTTT
-,-,TRBJ1-1,TRBV6-5,CASSYRGGEAFF,TGTGCCAGCAGTTACCGAGGGGGTGAAGCTTTCTTT
-,-,TRBJ1-2,TRBV4-1,CASSHPVGGIYGYTF,TGCGCCAGCAGCCACCCCGTAGGCGGGATCTATGGCTACACCTTC
-,-,TRBJ1-6,TRBV5-6,CASSPGDDYSPLHF,TGTGCCAGCAGCCCAGGGGATGATTATTCACCCCTCCACTTT
-,-,TRBJ1-1,TRBV15,CATSRDPEAEAFF,TGTGCCACCAGCAGGGACCCGGAGGCTGAAGCTTTCTTT
-,-,TRBJ2-1,TRBV29-1,CSVEVASTYNEQFF,TGCAGCGTTGAGGTAGCATCTACCTACAATGAGCAGTTCTTC
-,-,TRBJ2-1,TRBV11-3,CASSLGNAGRQNNEQFF,TGTGCCAGCAGCTTAGGGAATGCTGGGCGACAGAACAATGAGCAGTTCTTC
-,TRBD1,TRBJ1-2,TRBV12-3/TRBV12-4,CASSRGVPYGYTF,TGTGCCAGCAGCAGGGGGGTTCCCTATGGCTACACCTTC
-,TRBD1,TRBJ2-7,TRBV3-1/TRBV3-2,CASGLKDRGYEQYF,TGTGCCAGCGGACTAAAGGACAGGGGCTACGAGCAGTACTTC
-,TRBD1,TRBJ2-7,TRBV11-2,CASSLGTGGYEQYF,TGTGCCAGCAGCTTAGGGACAGGGGGTTACGAGCAGTACTTC
-,TRBD1,TRBJ1-1,TRBV5-5,CASTWDRSNTEAFF,TGTGCCAGCACCTGGGACAGGTCGAACACTGAAGCTTTCTTT
-,TRBD2,TRBJ2-5,TRBV2,CASRPTSGAGSQYF,TGTGCCAGCAGACCTACTAGCGGGGCCGGGTCCCAGTACTTC
-,TRBD1,TRBJ2-1,TRBV4-1,CASSQPPGTGNYNEQFF,TGCGCCAGCAGCCAACCACCCGGGACAGGGAACTACAATGAGCAGTTCTTC
-,TRBD1,TRBJ1-2,TRBV10-3,CAISSVAGTGPNYGYTF,TGTGCCATCAGTTCAGTTGCCGGGACAGGGCCTAACTATGGCTACACCTTC
once,-,TRBJ2-3,TRBV2,CASSEKDTSDTQYF,TGTGCCAGCAGTGAAAAGGACACTTCAGATACGCAGTATTTT
-,-,TRBJ1-2,TRBV19,CASSKGGDKSNYGYTF,TGTGCCAGTAGTAAGGGGGGGGACAAATCGAACTATGGCTACACCTTC
-,-,TRBJ2-5,TRBV30,CAWGTTQTSTQYF,TGTGCCTGGGGGACAACGCAGACCAGTACCCAGTACTTC
-,TRBD1,TRBJ1-1,TRBV6-5,CASSSTGERTEAFF,TGTGCCAGCAGCTCGACAGGGGAGAGGACTGAAGCTTTCTTT
-,-,TRBJ2-2,TRBV19,CASSIYLESGELFF,TGTGCCAGTAGTATTTATCTGGAGAGCGGGGAGCTGTTTTTT
-,-,TRBJ2-7,TRBV10-3,CAISPGEDYEQYF,TGTGCCATCAGTCCCGGCGAGGACTACGAGCAGTACTTC
-,-,TRBJ1-3,TRBV28,CASSARGTGNTIYF,TGTGCCAGCAGTGCAAGGGGGACTGGAAACACCATATATTTT
-,-,TRBJ2-1,TRBV7-9,CASSFTTLGGQFF,TGTGCCAGCAGCTTCACGACCCTAGGGGGGCAGTTCTTC
-,TRBD1,TRBJ1-2,TRBV6-2/TRBV6-3,CASSQRQGEGGYTF,TGTGCCAGCAGCCAGAGACAGGGAGAAGGCGGCTACACCTTC
few,-,TRBJ1-4,TRBV18,CASSQEGGNEKLFF,TGTGCCAGCTCGCAGGAGGGAGGTAATGAAAAACTGTTTTTT
few,-,TRBJ2-1,TRBV19,CASSRGGPFNEQFF,TGTGCCAGTAGTAGGGGGGGCCCGTTCAATGAGCAGTTCTTC
-,-,TRBJ1-5,TRBV19,CASNPSIRGQPQHF,TGTGCCAGTAACCCCTCAATAAGGGGTCAGCCCCAGCATTTT
-,-,TRBJ1-5,TRBV5-1,CASSLAVGASNQPQHF,TGCGCCAGCAGCTTGGCCGTGGGGGCGAGCAATCAGCCCCAGCATTTT